This T cell receptor beta chain was found in a study of T-cell reconstitution after alpha-beta-depleted transplantation in children. Trimming took 5 bases from V and 2 from J, leaving 16 bases between them. The CDR3 has 15 amino acids. To note about this clonotype: No antigen is known for it.

Molecular barcoding with unique molecular identifiers was used for the TCRbeta library. One entry per CDR3 protein results from TCRdb running MiXCR on the PCR reads. The data contain roughly 310,000 distinct CDR3 sequences, around 25% of them singletons. Overall study results and limits: Newly produced T cells mostly provided counts and TCRbeta diversity after one year, as hyperexpanded clones declined. Surviving recipient T cells and thymic progenitors produced the high day-60 TCRbeta diversity seen in some patients. Approximately two months post-transplant, alpha-beta T cells reportedly originated from several hundred expanded graft clones.

The chain joins TRBV12-3 or TRBV12-4 to TRBJ2-7, with TRBD2 as a possible D gene (6 bases). Sequenced here: PBMCs, mostly from graft donor cells, sampled 180 days after TCRalphabeta/CD19-depleted stem cell transplant. This sequence was found in a male patient younger than 18 who had a stem cell transplant for acute lymphoblastic leukemia, so the T cells may come from the graft donor. CDR3 DNA sequence: TGTGCCAGCAGTCCCTCGGGGGTAGACCCCTACGAGCAGTACTTC. Protein sequence: CASSPSGVDPYEQYF.